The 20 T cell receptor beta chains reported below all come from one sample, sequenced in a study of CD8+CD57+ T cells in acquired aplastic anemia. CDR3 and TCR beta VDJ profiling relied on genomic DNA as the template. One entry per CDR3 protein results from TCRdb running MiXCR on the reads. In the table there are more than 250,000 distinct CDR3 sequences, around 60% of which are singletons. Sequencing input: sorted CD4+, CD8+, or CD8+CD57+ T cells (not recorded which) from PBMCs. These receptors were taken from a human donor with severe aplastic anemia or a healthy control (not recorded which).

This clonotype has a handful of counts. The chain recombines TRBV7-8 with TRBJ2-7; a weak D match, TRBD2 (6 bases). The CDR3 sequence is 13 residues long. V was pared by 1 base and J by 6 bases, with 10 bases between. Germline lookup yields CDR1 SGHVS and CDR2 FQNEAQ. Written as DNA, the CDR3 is TGTGCCAGCAGCTTAGGACTAGTGCGCGAGCAGTACTTC. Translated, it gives CASSLGLVREQYF.

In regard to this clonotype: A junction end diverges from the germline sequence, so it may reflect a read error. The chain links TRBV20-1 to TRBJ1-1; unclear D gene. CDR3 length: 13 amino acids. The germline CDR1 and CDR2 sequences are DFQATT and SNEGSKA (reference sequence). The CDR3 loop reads CGAPPPGMSEAFF. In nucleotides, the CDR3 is TGCGGTGCTCCACCCCCAGGCATGAGTGAAGCTTTCTTT.

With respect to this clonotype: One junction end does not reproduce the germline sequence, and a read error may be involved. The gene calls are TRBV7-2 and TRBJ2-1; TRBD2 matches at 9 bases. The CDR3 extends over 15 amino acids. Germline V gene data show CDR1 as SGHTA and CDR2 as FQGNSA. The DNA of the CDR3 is TGTGCCAGCAGCTTATCCGGCGGGAGGGCGGATGAGCAGTCCTTC. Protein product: CASSLSGGRADEQSF.

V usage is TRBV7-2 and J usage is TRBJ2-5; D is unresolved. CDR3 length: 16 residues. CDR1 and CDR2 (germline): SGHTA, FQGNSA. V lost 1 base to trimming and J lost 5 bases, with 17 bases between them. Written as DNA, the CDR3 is TGTGCCAGCAGCTTAGTTAGGTTGAACACCGGGGAGACCCAGTACTTC. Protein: CASSLVRLNTGETQYF. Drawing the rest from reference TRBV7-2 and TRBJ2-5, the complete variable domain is GAGVSQSPSNKVTEKGKDVELRCDPISGHTALYWYRQSLGQGLEFLIYFQGNSAPDKSGLPSDRFSAERTGGSVSTLTIQRTQQEDSAVYLCASSLVRLNTGETQYFGPGTRLLVL.

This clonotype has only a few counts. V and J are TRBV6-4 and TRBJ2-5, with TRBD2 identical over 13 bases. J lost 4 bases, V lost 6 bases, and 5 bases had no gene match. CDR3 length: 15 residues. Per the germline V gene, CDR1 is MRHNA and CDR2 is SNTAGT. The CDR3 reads CASRVLAGGGETQYF. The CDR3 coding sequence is TGTGCCAGCAGGGTACTAGCGGGAGGGGGAGAGACCCAGTACTTC.

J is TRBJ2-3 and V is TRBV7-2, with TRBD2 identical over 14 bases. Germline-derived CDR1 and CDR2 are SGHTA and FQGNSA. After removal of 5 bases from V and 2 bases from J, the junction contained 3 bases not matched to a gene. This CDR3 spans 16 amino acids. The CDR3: CASSLTSGRATDTQYF. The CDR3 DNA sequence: TGTGCCAGCAGCCTGACTAGCGGGAGGGCCACAGATACGCAGTATTTT.

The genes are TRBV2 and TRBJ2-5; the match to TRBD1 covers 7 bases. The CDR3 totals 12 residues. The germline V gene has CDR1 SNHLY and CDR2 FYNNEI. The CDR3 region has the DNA TGTGCGGGTCAATCCTCAGGGGGGACCCAGTACTTC. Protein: CAGQSSGGTQYF.

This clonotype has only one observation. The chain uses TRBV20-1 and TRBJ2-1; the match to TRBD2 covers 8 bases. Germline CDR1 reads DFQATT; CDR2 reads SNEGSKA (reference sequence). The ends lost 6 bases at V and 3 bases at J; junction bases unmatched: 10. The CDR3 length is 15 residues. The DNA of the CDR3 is TGCAGTGCCAAACAGAGCGGGGGTATCTACAATGAGCAGTTCTTC. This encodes CSAKQSGGIYNEQFF.

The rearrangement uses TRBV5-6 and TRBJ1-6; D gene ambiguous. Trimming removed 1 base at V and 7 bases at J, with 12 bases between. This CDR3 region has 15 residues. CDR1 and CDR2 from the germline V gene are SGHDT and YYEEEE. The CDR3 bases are TGTGCCAGCAGCTTGAAGACTAGTCGGAATTCACCCCTCCACTTT. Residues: CASSLKTSRNSPLHF.

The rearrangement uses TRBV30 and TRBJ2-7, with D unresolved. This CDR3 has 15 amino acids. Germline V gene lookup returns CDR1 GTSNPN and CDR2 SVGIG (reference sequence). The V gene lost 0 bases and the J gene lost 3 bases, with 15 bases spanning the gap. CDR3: CAWSVRLGPVYEQYF. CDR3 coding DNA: TGTGCCTGGAGTGTTCGGTTAGGCCCCGTCTACGAGCAGTACTTC.

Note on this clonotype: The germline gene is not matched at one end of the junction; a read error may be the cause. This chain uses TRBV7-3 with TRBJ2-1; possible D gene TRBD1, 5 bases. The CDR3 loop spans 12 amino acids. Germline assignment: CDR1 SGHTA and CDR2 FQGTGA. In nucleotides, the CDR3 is TGTGCCAGCAGCTCACAGGACAATGAGCGGTTCTTC. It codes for CASSSQDNERFF.

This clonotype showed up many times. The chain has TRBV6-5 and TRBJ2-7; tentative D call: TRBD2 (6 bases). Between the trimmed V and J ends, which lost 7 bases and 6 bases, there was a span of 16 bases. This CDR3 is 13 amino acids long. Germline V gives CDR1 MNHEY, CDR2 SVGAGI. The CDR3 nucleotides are TGTGCCAGCACCATCACCCAGGGAGGCGAGCAGTACTTC. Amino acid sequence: CASTITQGGEQYF.

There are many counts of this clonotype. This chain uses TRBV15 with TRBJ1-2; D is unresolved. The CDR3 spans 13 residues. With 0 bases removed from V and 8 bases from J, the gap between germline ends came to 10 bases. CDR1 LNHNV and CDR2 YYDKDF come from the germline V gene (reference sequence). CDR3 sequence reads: CATSRDVVGGYTF. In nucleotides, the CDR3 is TGTGCCACCAGCAGAGATGTGGTAGGAGGCTACACCTTC.

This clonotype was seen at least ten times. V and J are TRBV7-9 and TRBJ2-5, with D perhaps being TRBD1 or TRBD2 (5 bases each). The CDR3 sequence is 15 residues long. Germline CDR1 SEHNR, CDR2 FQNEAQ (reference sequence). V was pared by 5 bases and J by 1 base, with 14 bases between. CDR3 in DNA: TGTGCCAGCAGCCCCGCCGGGGCGGGCCAAGAGACCCAGTACTTC. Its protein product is CASSPAGAGQETQYF.

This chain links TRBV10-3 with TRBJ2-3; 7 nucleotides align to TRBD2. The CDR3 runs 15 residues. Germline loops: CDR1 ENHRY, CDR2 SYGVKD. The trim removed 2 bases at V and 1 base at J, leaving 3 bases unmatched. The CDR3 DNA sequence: TGTGCCATCAGTGAGCTTGCGGGGGGCACAGATACGCAGTATTTT. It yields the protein CAISELAGGTDTQYF.

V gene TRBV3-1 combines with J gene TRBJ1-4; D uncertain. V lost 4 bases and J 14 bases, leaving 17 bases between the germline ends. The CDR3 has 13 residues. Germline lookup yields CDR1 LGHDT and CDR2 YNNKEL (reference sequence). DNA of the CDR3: TGTGCCAGCAGCCCCCAACCGTGGGGAAAGCTGTTTTTT. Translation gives CASSPQPWGKLFF.

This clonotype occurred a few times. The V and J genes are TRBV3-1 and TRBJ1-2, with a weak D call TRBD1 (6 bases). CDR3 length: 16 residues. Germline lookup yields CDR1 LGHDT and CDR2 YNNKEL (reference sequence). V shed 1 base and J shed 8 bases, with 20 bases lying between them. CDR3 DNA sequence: TGTGCCAGCAGCCAAGTCTTCGGTCAACAGGGAGGGGGCTACACCTTC. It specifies CASSQVFGQQGGGYTF.

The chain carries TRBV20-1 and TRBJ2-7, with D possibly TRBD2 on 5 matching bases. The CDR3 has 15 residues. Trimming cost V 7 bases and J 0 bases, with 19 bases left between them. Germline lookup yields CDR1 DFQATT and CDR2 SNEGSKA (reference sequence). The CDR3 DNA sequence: TGCAGTGGCGTGCGGGTTGGACGATACTCCTACGAGCAGTACTTC. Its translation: CSGVRVGRYSYEQYF.

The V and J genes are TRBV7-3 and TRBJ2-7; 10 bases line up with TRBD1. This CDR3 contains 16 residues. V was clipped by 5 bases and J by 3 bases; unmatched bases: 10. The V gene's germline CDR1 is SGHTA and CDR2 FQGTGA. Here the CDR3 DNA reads TGTGCCAGCAGCCCGAGACGGACAGGGGGTGGCTACGAGCAGTACTTC. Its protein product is CASSPRRTGGGYEQYF.

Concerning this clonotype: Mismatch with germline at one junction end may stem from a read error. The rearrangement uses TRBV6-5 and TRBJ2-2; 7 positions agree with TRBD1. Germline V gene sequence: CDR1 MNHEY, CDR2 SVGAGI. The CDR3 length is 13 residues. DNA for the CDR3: TGTGCCAGCAGTCACAGGGGCACCGGGGAGCTGTCTTTT. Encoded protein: CASSHRGTGELSF.